This T cell receptor beta chain was found in a study of shared clonotypes between healthy human individuals (TCRdb year 2020). A note on the overall study: The cohort included a few men and a couple of women between 18 and 49 years of age. For each donor, three plates each were used for CD4 naive and CD4 memory, two plates were used for CD8 naive, and one plate was used for CD8 memory. The study deeply sequenced blood TCR repertoires of 5 or 6 healthy adults to estimate repertoire size and the extent of clonotype sharing between individuals. To increase sequencing depth and limit assay-specific biases, different laboratories used diverse techniques to prepare libraries and sequence TCR repertoires. Between about 0.94 and 8.9 billion PBMCs per donor were obtained by leukapheresis.

Donors were healthy HIV-negative adults with no recently reported acute infections or vaccinations. Every donor was a Caucasian adult residing in Nashville, Tennessee, USA. CD8 memory samples consisted of magnetically selected CD45RO+ cells combined with CCR7-negative CD45RA+ effector memory (TemRA) cells. Blood was collected by leukapheresis, and PBMCs were isolated by Ficoll-Histopaque density gradient centrifugation and then cryopreserved in liquid nitrogen vapor phase. Analytical flow cytometry was used to check the purity and quantity of each magnetically sorted T cell population. Genomic DNA was isolated from each sorted fraction and quantified by UV absorbance on a Nanodrop 2000c. Using the deep immunoSEQ assay, multiplex PCR amplified TCR CDR3 regions from genomic DNA. Extracted genomic DNA from each cell subset was distributed evenly across all wells of several immunoSEQ 96-well plates, and each plate was treated as a replicate. For sorted subsets, roughly 200 ng of genomic DNA, equivalent to around 31,000 T cell genomes, went into each replicate PCR. Purified libraries were quantified with a Qubit 3.0 fluorometer, sized on a Bioanalyzer 2100, and re-quantified with the KAPA Library Quantification kit. Each immunoSEQ 96-well plate was sequenced on its own single-read 150-cycle Illumina NextSeq 550 flow cell. The paper's data handling went like this. Because only junctional sequences without quality scores were contained in the immunoSEQ output, filtering matching that applied to full-length reads could not be performed. Sequences were annotated with PyIR, a Python wrapper for IgBLAST v1.9, and V/J genes and CDR3 were assigned using IMGT germline references. Reads were removed for weak V/J assignments (E-value above 1e-6), missing CDR3, stop codons, out-of-frame junctions, or ambiguous translated residues. A V3J clonotype was defined by an identical inferred V gene, J gene, and CDR3 amino acid sequence. To compute the percentage overlap between repertoires, the number of shared unique clonotypes was divided by the size of the smaller repertoire. RTK rarefaction, the Chao1 estimator, and Recon v2.1 estimates of unobserved clonotypes were used to assess repertoire richness. For all TCRbeta clonotypes obtained by the gDNA method from a handful of donors, generation probabilities were computed with OLGA. Imported from immuneACCESS, the table was reduced by TCRdb to in-frame sequences with V and J called. These copies leave out some clones; in studies compared against another copy, an unresolved V gene accounts for under half, and the cause of the remainder is not known. V and J calls and clone size come straight from that table; D and trimming were deduced from the DNA. Present in this sample are 550,000 to 800,000 clones, roughly 91% of which were seen just once. 34% of the sample is taken by the ten largest.

Study-wide findings and limitations: Because the study included only a small number of donors, the genetic and exposure-history diversity represented was limited. Based on pairwise subsampling, the degree of clonotype sharing among donors was expected to be affected by sequencing depth. When a few donors were compared, the shared fraction of clonotypes was about 5% for naive CD4, less than 4% for naive CD8, about 2.5% for memory CD4, and about 0.36% for memory CD8. Higher generation probabilities were observed for clonotypes shared by all four sorted-subset donors than for non-shared clonotypes. Even with the large sequencing depth, rarefaction of the sorted-subset datasets indicated that sequencing was incomplete. Larger estimated clonotype richness was generally found for naive subsets than for memory subsets. Sampling was restricted to blood, and TCR repertoires in tissues likely differ from the TCR repertoires found in blood.

Reading from cysteine to phenylalanine, the CDR3 counts 13 amino acids. Only the CDR3 DNA stays, 39 bases, in frame from base 1. The germline ends are 13 bases apart after V is trimmed by 4 bases and J by 7 bases. CDR1 and CDR2 (MNHNS, SASEGT) derive from the germline V gene. Worth noting for this clone: Its target antigen remains unknown. The sample holds no much larger clone one base away, and base qualities are not on file.

The receptor's source is a man aged 18 to 29 in good health. Some clones in this sample may be carry-over from other donors' samples. The sample consisted of memory CD8+ T cells from PBMCs. In the paper's terms, the cell subset or site label means: CD45RO+ cells pooled with CCR7-negative TemRA cells. The sequence links TRBV6-1 to TRBJ1-2; D gene: possibly TRBD1, on 5 matching bases. The nucleotides are TGTGCCAGCAGTGTGGGAACGGGGGGTGGCTACACCTTC. Translated, this gives CASSVGTGGGYTF.